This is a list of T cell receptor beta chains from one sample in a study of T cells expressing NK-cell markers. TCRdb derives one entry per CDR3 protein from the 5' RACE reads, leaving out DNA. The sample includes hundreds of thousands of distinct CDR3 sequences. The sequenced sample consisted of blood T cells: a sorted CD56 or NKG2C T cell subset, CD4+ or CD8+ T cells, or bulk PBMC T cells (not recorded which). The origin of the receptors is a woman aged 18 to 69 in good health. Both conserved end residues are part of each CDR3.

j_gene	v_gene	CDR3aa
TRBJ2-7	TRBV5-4	CASSRGAERVYEQYF
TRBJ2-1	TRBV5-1	CASSSSSGVKSYNEQFF
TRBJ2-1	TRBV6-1	CASSEISGSLYNEQFF
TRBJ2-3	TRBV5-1	CASSLSNRNTDTQYF
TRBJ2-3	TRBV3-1	CASSQGPDKFGTQYF
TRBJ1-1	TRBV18	CASSPQVNTEAFF
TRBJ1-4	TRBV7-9	CASSLSGAGIEKLFF
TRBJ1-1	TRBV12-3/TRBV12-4	CASSLAWGAEAFF
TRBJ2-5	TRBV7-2	CASSLGLSRMQETQYF
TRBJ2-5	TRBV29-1	CSVQSTGVQETQYF
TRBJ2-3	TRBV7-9	CASRERGTTDTQYF
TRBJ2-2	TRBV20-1	CSASTDRTGELFF
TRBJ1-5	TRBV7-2	CASSLTGVEPQHF
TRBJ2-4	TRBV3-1	CASSFTIAKNIQYF
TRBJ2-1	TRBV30	CAWTLGTGGHNEQFF
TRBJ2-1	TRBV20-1	CSARGRTSGTYEQFF
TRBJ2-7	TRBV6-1	CASSPDSHPPHEQYF
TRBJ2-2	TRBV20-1	CSARDRVAGTTGELFF
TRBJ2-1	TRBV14	CASSQVRTERTLYNEQFF
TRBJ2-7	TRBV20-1	CSARDPSQGYEQYF
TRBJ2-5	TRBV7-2	CASSHLRSRQETQYF
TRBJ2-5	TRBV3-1	CASSSGRSGGPQETQYF